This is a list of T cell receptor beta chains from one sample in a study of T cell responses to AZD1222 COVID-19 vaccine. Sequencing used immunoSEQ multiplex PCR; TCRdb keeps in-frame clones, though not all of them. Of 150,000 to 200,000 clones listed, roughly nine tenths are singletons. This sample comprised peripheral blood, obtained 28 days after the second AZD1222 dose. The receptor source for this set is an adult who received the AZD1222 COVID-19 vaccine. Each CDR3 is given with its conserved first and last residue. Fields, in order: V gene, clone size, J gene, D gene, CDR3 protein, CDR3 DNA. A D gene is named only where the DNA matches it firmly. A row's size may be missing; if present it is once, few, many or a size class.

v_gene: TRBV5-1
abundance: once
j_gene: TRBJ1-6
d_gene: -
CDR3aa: CASSSVSSYNSPLHF
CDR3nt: TGCGCCAGCAGCTCAGTGAGCTCCTATAATTCACCCCTCCACTTT

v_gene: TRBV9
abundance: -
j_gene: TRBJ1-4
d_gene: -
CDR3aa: CASSGMPTTNEKLFF
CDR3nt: TGTGCCAGCAGCGGGATGCCAACAACTAATGAAAAACTGTTTTTT

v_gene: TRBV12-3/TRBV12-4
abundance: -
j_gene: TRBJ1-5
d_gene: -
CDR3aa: CASSFRTGQPQHF
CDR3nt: TGTGCCAGCAGTTTTAGGACCGGGCAGCCCCAGCATTTT

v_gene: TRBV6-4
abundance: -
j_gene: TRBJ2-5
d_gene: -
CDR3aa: CASSDLEGGLQETQYF
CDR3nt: TGTGCCAGCAGTGACTTGGAAGGCGGGCTCCAAGAGACCCAGTACTTC

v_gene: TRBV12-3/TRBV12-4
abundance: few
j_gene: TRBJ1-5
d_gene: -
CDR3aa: CASSFSSQPQHF
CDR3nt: TGTGCCAGCAGTTTTTCTTCTCAGCCCCAGCATTTT

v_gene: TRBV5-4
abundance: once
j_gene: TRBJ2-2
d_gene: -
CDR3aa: CASSAGRVNTGELFF
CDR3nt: TGTGCCAGCAGTGCTGGACGGGTGAACACCGGGGAGCTGTTTTTT

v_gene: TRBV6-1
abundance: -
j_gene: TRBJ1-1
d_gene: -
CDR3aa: CASREFERVRGAEAFF
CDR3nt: TGTGCCAGCAGAGAATTTGAGAGGGTCCGGGGTGCTGAAGCTTTCTTT

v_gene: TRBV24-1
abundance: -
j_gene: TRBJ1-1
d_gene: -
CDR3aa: CATSEPHRDQGAFF
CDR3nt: TGTGCCACCAGTGAGCCCCACAGGGACCAGGGCGCTTTCTTT

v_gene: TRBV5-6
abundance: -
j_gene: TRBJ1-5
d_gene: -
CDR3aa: CASSSYGTPNQPQHF
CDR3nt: TGTGCCAGCAGCTCTTACGGGACCCCGAATCAGCCCCAGCATTTT

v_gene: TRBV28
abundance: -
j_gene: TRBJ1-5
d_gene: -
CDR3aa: CASSLWQVPYSNQPQHF
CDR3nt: TGTGCCAGCAGTTTATGGCAGGTACCCTATAGCAATCAGCCCCAGCATTTT

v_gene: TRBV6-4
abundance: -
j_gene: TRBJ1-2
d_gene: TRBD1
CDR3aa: CASRATGGHGYTF
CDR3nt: TGTGCCAGCAGGGCAACAGGGGGCCATGGCTACACCTTC

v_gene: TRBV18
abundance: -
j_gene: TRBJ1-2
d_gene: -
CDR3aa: CASSPPGIYGYTF
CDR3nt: TGTGCCAGCTCACCGCCAGGAATCTATGGCTACACCTTC

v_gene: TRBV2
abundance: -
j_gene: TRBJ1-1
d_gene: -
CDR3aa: CASSEVAAGHYTEAFF
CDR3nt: TGTGCCAGCAGTGAAGTGGCGGCAGGGCATTACACTGAAGCTTTCTTT

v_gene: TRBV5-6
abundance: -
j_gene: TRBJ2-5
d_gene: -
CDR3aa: CASSRGGPRETQYF
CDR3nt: TGTGCCAGCAGTCGAGGCGGGCCGAGGGAGACCCAGTACTTC

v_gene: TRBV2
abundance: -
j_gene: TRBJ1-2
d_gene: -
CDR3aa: CASRGTGNYGYTF
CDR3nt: TGTGCCAGCAGGGGGACGGGGAACTATGGCTACACCTTC

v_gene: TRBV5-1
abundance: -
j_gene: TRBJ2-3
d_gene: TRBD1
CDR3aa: CASSLGQGARDTQYF
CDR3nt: TGCGCCAGCAGCTTGGGCCAGGGGGCAAGGGATACGCAGTATTTT

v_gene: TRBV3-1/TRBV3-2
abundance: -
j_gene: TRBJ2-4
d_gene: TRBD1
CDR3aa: CASSQERGQGAAKNIQYF
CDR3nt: TGTGCCAGCAGCCAAGAGAGGGGACAGGGGGCAGCCAAAAACATTCAGTACTTC

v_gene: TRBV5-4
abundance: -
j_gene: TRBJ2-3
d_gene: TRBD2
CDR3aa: CASGTSDTDTQYF
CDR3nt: TGTGCCAGCGGGACTAGCGACACAGATACGCAGTATTTT

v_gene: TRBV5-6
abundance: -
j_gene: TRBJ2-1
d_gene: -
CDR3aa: CASSRPGPYNEQFF
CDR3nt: TGTGCCAGCAGCCGCCCGGGACCTTACAATGAGCAGTTCTTC

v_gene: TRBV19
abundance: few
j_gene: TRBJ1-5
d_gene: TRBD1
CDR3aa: CASSITGASNQPQHF
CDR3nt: TGTGCCAGTAGTATTACAGGGGCTAGCAATCAGCCCCAGCATTTT

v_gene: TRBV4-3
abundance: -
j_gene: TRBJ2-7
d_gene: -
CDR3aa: CASSQERTFRSYEQYF
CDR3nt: TGCGCCAGCAGCCAAGAGAGGACGTTCCGATCCTACGAGCAGTACTTC

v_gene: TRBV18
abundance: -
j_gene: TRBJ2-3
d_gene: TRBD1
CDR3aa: CASSPRPVGQGADTQYF
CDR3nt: TGTGCCAGCTCACCCCGTCCTGTGGGACAGGGGGCGGATACGCAGTATTTT

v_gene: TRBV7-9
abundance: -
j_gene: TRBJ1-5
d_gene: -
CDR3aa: CASSLDSTSNQPQHF
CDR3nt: TGTGCCAGCAGCTTAGACAGCACGAGCAATCAGCCCCAGCATTTT

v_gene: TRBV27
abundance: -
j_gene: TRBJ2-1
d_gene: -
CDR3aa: CASSFRRGGLTYNEQFF
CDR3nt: TGTGCCAGCAGTTTTAGGAGGGGGGGCCTCACCTACAATGAGCAGTTCTTC

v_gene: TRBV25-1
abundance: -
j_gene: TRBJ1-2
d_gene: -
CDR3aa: CASSEWGALSYGYTF
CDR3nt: TGTGCCAGCAGTGAATGGGGGGCCCTTTCCTATGGCTACACCTTC

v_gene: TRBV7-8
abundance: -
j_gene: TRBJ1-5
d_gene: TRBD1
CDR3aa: CASSSAGQVRQPQHF
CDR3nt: TGTGCCAGCAGCTCCGCCGGACAGGTTCGTCAGCCCCAGCATTTT

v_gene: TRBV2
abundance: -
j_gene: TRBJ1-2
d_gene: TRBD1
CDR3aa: CASRQGAGYGYTF
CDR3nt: TGTGCCAGCAGACAGGGGGCCGGCTATGGCTACACCTTC

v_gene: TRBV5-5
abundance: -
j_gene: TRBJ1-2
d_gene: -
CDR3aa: CASSVQRANYGYTF
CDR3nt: TGTGCCAGCAGCGTACAGCGAGCTAACTATGGCTACACCTTC

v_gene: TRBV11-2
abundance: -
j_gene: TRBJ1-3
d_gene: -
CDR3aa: CASRGTTRGSGNTIYF
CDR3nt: TGTGCCAGCAGGGGTACAACAAGAGGGTCTGGAAACACCATATATTTT